A single TCR beta chain is shown here with its context. Its antigen is not known. With a much larger clone just one base away, this may be a read error. The data stem from a study of T cells in Graves' hyperthyroidism and ophthalmopathy. The CDR3 has 15 residues. Germline values: CDR1 LNHDA, CDR2 SQIVND (reference sequence). Amplification of TCR beta CDR3 regions used RNA as the template. The HTBI primer set drove a first-round RT-PCR of the TCR CDR3. A single record per CDR3 protein comes from TCRdb applying MiXCR to the multiplex PCR reads. This table has approximately 870,000 distinct CDR3 sequences, more than 30% appearing once. Patients showing uncontrolled infection, other autoimmune disease, pregnancy or lactation were ineligible. Thyroid ultrasound and orbital computed tomography, with clinical symptoms and serum thyroxine and TRAb, informed diagnoses. General study findings and limits: Among clonotypes expanded in thyroid above 0.001, most were also found in blood. Ophthalmopathy prediction by the model preceded onset by a median approximately six months.

The chain joins TRBV19 to TRBJ1-1; D perhaps matches TRBD1 (6 bases). The sequenced sample consisted of blood. This receptor was obtained from a man between 18 and 35 years old with Graves' hyperthyroidism. Here the CDR3 reads CASSLEPGASTEAFF. In DNA form, the CDR3 reads TGTGCCAGTAGTTTAGAGCCGGGGGCAAGCACTGAAGCTTTCTTT.